Each of the 10 T cell receptor beta chains below was sequenced from the same sample in a study of immune reconstitution after stem cell transplant in scleroderma. TCRdb redid the calling of the RT-PCR reads with MiXCR, one entry per CDR3 protein. The table shows about 5,600 distinct CDR3 sequences, with 7% to 9% occurring only once. This material was collected before or after autologous hematopoietic stem cell transplantation (not recorded which). Every receptor here comes from a male donor with systemic sclerosis.

In its sample, this clonotype ranks as medium-sized. The chain is built from TRBV7-8 and TRBJ2-7; TRBD2 matches at 7 bases. CDR1 SGHVS and CDR2 FQNEAQ come from the germline V gene. The CDR3 loop spans 15 amino acids. V dropped 3 bases and J dropped 3; count of bases not matched to a gene: 8. CDR3 sequence reads: CASSLQGLGYYEQYF. The CDR3 coding sequence is TGTGCCAGCAGCTTGCAAGGACTAGGGTACTACGAGCAGTACTTC.

V usage is TRBV4-3 and J usage is TRBJ2-3, with a weak D call TRBD2 (6 bases). This CDR3 is 15 amino acids long. Germline V gene sequence: CDR1 LGHNA, CDR2 YSLEER. V dropped 3 bases and J dropped 1 base, with 11 bases sitting between them. The CDR3: CASSHGGTGTDTQYF. In nucleotides, the CDR3 is TGCGCCAGCAGCCATGGGGGGACGGGCACAGATACGCAGTATTTT.

The rearrangement links TRBV20-1 to TRBJ2-1, with 9 positions matching TRBD1. This CDR3 has 14 residues. J gave up 4 bases and V 6 bases, and 7 bases lay outside the gene matches. Germline V CDR1 and CDR2: DFQATT, SNEGSKA (reference sequence). CDR3 region: CSARPGQGYNEQFF. CDR3 nucleotide sequence: TGCAGTGCGAGACCGGGACAGGGATACAATGAGCAGTTCTTC.

Concerning this clonotype itself: This may be a read error, as it is one base from a much larger clone. CDR3 loop: CSAREAGEDAQYF. DNA for the CDR3: TGCAGTGCTAGAGAAGCGGGAGAGGATGCGCAGTATTTT. The V gene is TRBV20-1, the J gene TRBJ2-3, with 8 bases lining up with TRBD2. Germline lookup yields CDR1 DFQATT and CDR2 SNEGSKA (reference sequence). The V and J ends lost 0 bases and 10 bases, in that order; junction bases with no gene match: 6. The CDR3 consists of 13 residues.

The rearrangement links TRBV27 to TRBJ2-7; D remains ambiguous. Looked up from germline, CDR1 is MNHEY and CDR2 is SMNVEV (reference sequence). This CDR3 comprises 13 residues. The V and J ends lost 11 bases and 0 bases respectively, with 14 bases between them. CDR3 DNA sequence: TGTGCCGTACCTTCGTGGATCTCCTACGAGCAGTACTTC. Residues: CAVPSWISYEQYF.

This clonotype is termed medium-sized. This chain links TRBV28 with TRBJ2-2; no reliable D call. This CDR3 is built from 17 residues. V was trimmed by 3 bases and J by 1 base, leaving 15 bases between them. Germline assignment: CDR1 MDHEN and CDR2 SYDVKM. CDR3 protein: CASSFVASEENTGELFF. CDR3 bases: TGTGCCAGCAGTTTTGTGGCATCTGAAGAGAACACCGGGGAGCTGTTTTTT.

This clonotype is judged medium-sized. The chain links TRBV29-1 to TRBJ1-2, with D perhaps TRBD1 (6 bases). Trimming took 8 bases from V and 6 from J, leaving 19 bases between them. In germline, CDR1 is SQVTM, CDR2 ANQGSEA. The CDR3 is 13 residues long. The CDR3 region is CSTRKLRGDGYTF. CDR3 DNA sequence: TGCAGCACCAGGAAGTTAAGGGGGGATGGCTACACCTTC.

Sample share makes this clonotype medium-sized. Germline and junction disagree at one end, which may indicate a read error. The chain recombines TRBV27 with TRBJ1-1; tentative D call: TRBD1 (6 bases). In germline, CDR1 is MNHEY, CDR2 SMNVEV (reference sequence). The CDR3 extends over 14 amino acids. CDR3 protein: CASSPTTGVPNWGF. CDR3 bases: TGTGCCAGCAGCCCCACGACAGGAGTCCCTAATTGGGGCTTT.

The sample holds a few counts of this clonotype. The V gene is TRBV29-1, the J gene TRBJ2-1; possible D gene TRBD2, 6 bases. CDR3 length equals 15 residues. Looked up from germline, CDR1 is SQVTM and CDR2 is ANQGSEA. Trimming cost V 3 bases and J 0 bases, with 12 bases left between them. The CDR3 DNA reads as TGCAGCGTTGACGGACTACAGAGCTCCTACAATGAGCAGTTCTTC. It is translated as CSVDGLQSSYNEQFF.

V gene TRBV4-3 combines with J gene TRBJ2-3; maybe TRBD1 (6 bases). Per germline, CDR1 LGHNA and CDR2 YSLEER. The CDR3 is 15 residues long. V lost 3 bases and J lost 3, with 13 bases in between. CDR3: CASSQGAGRTDTQYF. For the CDR3, the DNA is TGCGCCAGCAGCCAGGGGGCAGGGCGTACAGATACGCAGTATTTT.